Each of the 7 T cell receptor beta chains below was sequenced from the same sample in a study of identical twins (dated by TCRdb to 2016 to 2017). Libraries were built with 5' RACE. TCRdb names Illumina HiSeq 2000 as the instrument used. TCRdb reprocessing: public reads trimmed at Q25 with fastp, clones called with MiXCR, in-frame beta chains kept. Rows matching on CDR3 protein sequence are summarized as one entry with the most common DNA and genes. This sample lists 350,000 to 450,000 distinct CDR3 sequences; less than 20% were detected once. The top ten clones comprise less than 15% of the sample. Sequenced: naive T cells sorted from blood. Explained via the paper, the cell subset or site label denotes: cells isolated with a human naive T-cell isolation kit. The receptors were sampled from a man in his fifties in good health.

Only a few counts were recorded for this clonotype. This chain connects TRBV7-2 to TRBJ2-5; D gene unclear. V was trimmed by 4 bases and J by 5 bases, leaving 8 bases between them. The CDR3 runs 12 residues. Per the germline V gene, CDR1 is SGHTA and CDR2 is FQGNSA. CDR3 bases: TGTGCCAGCAGCTCGAGCAGGGAGACCCAGTACTTC. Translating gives CASSSSRETQYF.

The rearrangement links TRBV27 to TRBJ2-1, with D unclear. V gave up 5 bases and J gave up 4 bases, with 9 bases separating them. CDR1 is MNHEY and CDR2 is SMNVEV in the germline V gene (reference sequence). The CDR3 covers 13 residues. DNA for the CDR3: TGTGCCAGCAGTGTCTACCAGTACAATGAGCAGTTCTTC. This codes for CASSVYQYNEQFF.

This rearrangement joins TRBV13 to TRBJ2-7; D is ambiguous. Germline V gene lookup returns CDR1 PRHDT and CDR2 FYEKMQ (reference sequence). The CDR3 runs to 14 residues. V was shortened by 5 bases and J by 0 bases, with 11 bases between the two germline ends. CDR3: CASSPRAHSYEQYF. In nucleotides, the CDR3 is TGTGCCAGCAGCCCCCGGGCACACTCCTACGAGCAGTACTTC.

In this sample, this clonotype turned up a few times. The CDR3 nucleotides read TGTGCCAGTGAAGGGGTTGAGCAGTTCTTC. Translating it yields CASEGVEQFF. The rearrangement joins TRBV2 to TRBJ2-1; D possibly corresponds to TRBD1 (5 bases). CDR3 length equals 10 residues. Germline loops: CDR1 SNHLY, CDR2 FYNNEI. V was pared by 9 bases and J by 9 bases, with 9 bases between. The entire variable domain, with the rest obtained from reference TRBV2 and TRBJ2-1, is as follows: EPEVTQTPSHQVTQMGQEVILRCVPISNHLYFYWYRQILGQKVEFLVSFYNNEISEKSEIFDDQFSVERPDGSNFTLKIRSTKLEDSAMYFCASEGVEQFFGPGTRLTVL.

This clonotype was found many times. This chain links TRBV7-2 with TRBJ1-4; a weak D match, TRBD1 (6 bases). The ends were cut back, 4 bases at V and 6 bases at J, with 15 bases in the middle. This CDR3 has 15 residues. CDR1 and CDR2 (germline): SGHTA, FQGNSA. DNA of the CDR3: TGTGCCAGCAGCTCCTCAGGGGCCTGGGATGAAAAACTGTTTTTT. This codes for CASSSSGAWDEKLFF.

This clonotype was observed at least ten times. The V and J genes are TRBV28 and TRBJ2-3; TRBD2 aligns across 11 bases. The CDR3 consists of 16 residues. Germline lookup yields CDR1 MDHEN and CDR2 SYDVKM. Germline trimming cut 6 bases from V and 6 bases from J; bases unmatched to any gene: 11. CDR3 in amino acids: CASSLPLAGGPDTQYF. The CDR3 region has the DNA TGTGCCAGCAGCTTACCGCTAGCGGGAGGCCCGGATACGCAGTATTTT.

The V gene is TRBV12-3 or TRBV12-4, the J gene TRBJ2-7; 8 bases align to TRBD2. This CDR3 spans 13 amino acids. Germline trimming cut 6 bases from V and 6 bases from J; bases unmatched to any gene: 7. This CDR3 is CASRGAGVLEQYF. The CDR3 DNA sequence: TGTGCCAGCAGGGGAGCGGGAGTTCTCGAGCAGTACTTC.